What follows are 9 T cell receptor beta chains derived from one specimen sequenced in a study of T-cell reconstitution after alpha-beta-depleted transplantation in children. Unique molecular identifiers tagged the TCRbeta library. TCRdb fed the PCR reads into MiXCR, producing one record per CDR3 protein. The sample includes nearly 350,000 distinct CDR3 sequences, roughly 15% of them seen just once. Sequences were derived from PBMCs, mostly from graft donor cells, sampled 360 days after TCRalphabeta/CD19-depleted stem cell transplant. Every receptor here comes from a male patient between 2 and 10 years old who had a stem cell transplant for acute lymphoblastic leukemia, so the T cells may come from the graft donor.

In its sample, this clonotype was seen a few times. The chain employs TRBV5-1 and TRBJ2-7; 11 bases line up with TRBD1. The V gene's germline CDR1 is SGHRS and CDR2 YFSETQ. The trim removed 3 bases at V and 3 bases at J, leaving 5 bases unmatched. This CDR3 is 15 amino acids long. This CDR3 reads CASSSTGTGGYEQYF. The CDR3 bases are TGCGCCAGCAGCTCTACCGGGACAGGGGGCTACGAGCAGTACTTC.

This clonotype has at least ten counts. The chain links TRBV5-1 to TRBJ2-1; 7 nucleotides line up with TRBD2. V gave up 1 base and J gave up 9 bases; unmatched junction bases: 7. Germline V CDR1 and CDR2: SGHRS, YFSETQ. This CDR3 has 14 amino acids. The CDR3 DNA sequence: TGCGCCAGCAGCTTGACTAGCGATGGGATTGAGCAGTTCTTC. This codes for CASSLTSDGIEQFF.

The chain employs TRBV6-1 and TRBJ1-5, with D hard to call. Germline lookup yields CDR1 MNHNS and CDR2 SASEGT. The CDR3 totals 14 residues. Trimming removed 6 bases at V and 1 base at J, with 10 bases between. The CDR3 bases are TGTGCCAGCAGCTGGCCAGGCAGCAATCAGCCCCAGCATTTT. It codes for CASSWPGSNQPQHF.

This clonotype was seen at least ten times. The chain combines TRBV5-1 with TRBJ2-2; no clear D gene. The ends were cut back, 4 bases at V and 0 bases at J, with 10 bases in the middle. Germline CDR1 is SGHRS and CDR2 is YFSETQ. This CDR3 is built from 15 residues. CDR3 amino acids: CASSGSLANTGELFF. DNA of the CDR3: TGCGCCAGCAGCGGCAGCCTTGCGAACACCGGGGAGCTGTTTTTT. The whole variable domain, remainder taken from reference TRBV5-1 and TRBJ2-2, is KAGVTQTPRYLIKTRGQQVTLSCSPISGHRSVSWYQQTPGQGLQFLFEYFSETQRNKGNFPGRFSGRQFSNSRSEMNVSTLELGDSALYLCASSGSLANTGELFFGEGSRLTVL.

This clonotype was seen more than once but under ten times. V usage is TRBV11-2 and J usage is TRBJ2-7; D is uncertain. The germline V gene encodes CDR1 SGHAT and CDR2 FQNNGV. This CDR3 comprises 12 residues. Trimming left V 5 bases short and J 4 bases short, with 9 bases between. CDR3 protein: CASSPLWYEQYF. The CDR3 DNA sequence: TGTGCCAGCAGCCCCCTTTGGTACGAGCAGTACTTC.

With regard to this clonotype: No conserved phenylalanine or tryptophan is present at the end of the CDR3, so a read error is the likely explanation. The V and J genes are TRBV7-6 and TRBJ2-1; TRBD1 might be the D (6 bases). The CDR3 has 18 residues. From germline, CDR1 is SGHVS and CDR2 FNYEAQ. Deletions cut 5 bases from V and 6 bases from J, with 26 bases between. The CDR3 reads CASSRSVIARGSGNEQFL. CDR3 DNA: TGTGCCAGCAGCCGAAGTGTCATCGCGAGGGGGTCTGGCAATGAGCAGTTCCTC.

This clonotype came up a few times. The chain has TRBV12-3 or TRBV12-4 and TRBJ2-7; 10 bases agree with TRBD2. Germline trimming cut 3 bases from V and 2 bases from J; bases unmatched to any gene: 7. This CDR3 has 16 residues. The CDR3 loop reads CASSLPSSGRTYEQYF. CDR3 sequence (DNA): TGTGCCAGCAGTTTGCCTTCTAGCGGGAGAACCTACGAGCAGTACTTC.

This clonotype was seen only a few times. This sequence joins TRBV29-1 and TRBJ2-7; 15 bases map to TRBD2. V shed 6 bases and J 7 bases; nucleotides not matched to a gene: 19. CDR3 length: 18 amino acids. The germline V gene encodes CDR1 SQVTM and CDR2 ANQGSEA. The CDR3 sequence is CSVGSGTSGRRPGLEQYF. The CDR3 bases are TGCAGCGTGGGTTCCGGGACTAGCGGGAGGAGGCCCGGGTTGGAGCAGTACTTC.

The chain employs TRBV6-5 and TRBJ2-3; no clear D gene. Deletions cut 10 bases from V and 0 bases from J, with 23 bases between. The CDR3 covers 17 residues. Per germline, CDR1 MNHEY and CDR2 SVGAGI. DNA of the CDR3: TGTGCCATCAGCGATTCCGTAGTACCCGCTAGCACAGATACGCAGTATTTT. It yields the protein CAISDSVVPASTDTQYF.